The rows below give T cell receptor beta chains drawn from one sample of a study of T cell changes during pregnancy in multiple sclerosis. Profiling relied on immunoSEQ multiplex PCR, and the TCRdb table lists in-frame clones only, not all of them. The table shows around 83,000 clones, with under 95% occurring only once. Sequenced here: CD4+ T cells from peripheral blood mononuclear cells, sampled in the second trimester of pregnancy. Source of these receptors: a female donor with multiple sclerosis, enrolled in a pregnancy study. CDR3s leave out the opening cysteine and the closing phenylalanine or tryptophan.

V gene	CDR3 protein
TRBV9	ASSEDRPDTQY
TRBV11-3	ASSEYRGGNEKLF
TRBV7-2	ASSLVGGSTDTQY
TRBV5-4	ASSGGRARGETQY
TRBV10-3	AIRGQENTEAF
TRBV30	AWRKHSSYEQY
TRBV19	ASREGWAYGYT
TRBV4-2	ASSQGGRMKETQY
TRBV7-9	ASSVTGTRGTGELF
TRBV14	ASSGHFQETQY
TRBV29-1	SVGPRQGGYEQY
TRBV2	ASVQQMLAKNIQY
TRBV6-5	ASRRTGYNEQF
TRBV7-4	ASSLGSGQGAYEQY
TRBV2	ASSLPVTGNSPLH
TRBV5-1	ASSLGRDINGYT
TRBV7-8	ASSWTTSPLSYEQY
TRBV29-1	SVEDGWRSEQF
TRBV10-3	AISGAGSAQPQH
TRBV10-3	AISESGPSSGNTIY
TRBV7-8	ASSLATGTQSTEQY
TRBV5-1	ASSLTGGNTIY
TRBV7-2	ASSSTGTGVQGVSYGYT
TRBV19	ASSIGQNSPLH
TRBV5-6	ASSPGGGVTEAF
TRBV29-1	SVEVGGAATYNEQF
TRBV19	ASRGSGGHNEQF
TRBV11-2	ASRGQAYGQY
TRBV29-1	SVVDGRRGGEQY
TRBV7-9	ASSTDRGGGNTIY
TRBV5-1	ASSPGTSPHEQY
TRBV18	ASSPTGLINTGELF
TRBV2	ASVGQGEDTQY
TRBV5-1	ASSSGLAGLHDTQY
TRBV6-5	ASSYRQGYGYT
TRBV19	ASSTQGMNSPLH
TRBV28	ASSLRTGAGEQY
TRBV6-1	ASTRAGGPGDTQY
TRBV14	ASSQFSGAVYNEQF
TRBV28	ASSFVGRVPEGALH
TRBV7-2	ASSSAGWGNTIY
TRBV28	ASSPGSRGSEKLF
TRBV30	AWTGGNYGYT
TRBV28	ASLLAGTTDTQY
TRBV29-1	SVEERQGDTEAF
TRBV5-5	ASSAGQRNEQF
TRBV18	ASSRTGKSYEQY
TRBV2	ASSTDSLSRQPQH
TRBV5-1	ASSFYMRTGGGPSGANVLT
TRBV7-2	ASSQSLVGEQY
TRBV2	ASRPRTGNVGGYT
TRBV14	ASSQLTGGIEKLF
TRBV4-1	ASSQFSYFLSRGDDNEQF
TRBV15	ATSRDQGSYEQY
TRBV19	ASSIDPDYGYT
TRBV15	ATSRIQGAQGYT
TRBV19	ASSRRGRLTETQY
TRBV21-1	ASSKSRRVPQSNYGYT